The 8 T cell receptor beta chains listed next were all sequenced from one sample in a study of blood T cell repertoires in COVID-19. Sequencing was performed with immunoSEQ multiplex PCR; in TCRdb, only in-frame clones are kept and a portion is missing. This sample carries a few hundred thousand clones, 75% to 90% of them seen once, and the ten largest clones take 4% to 5%. Sample: peripheral blood. All receptors come from a woman between 40 and 50 years old who had recovered from COVID-19.

This sequence joins TRBV4-3 and TRBJ1-4; 9 bases are a match to TRBD1. The junction had 4 bases not matched to a gene; V was cut back by 3 bases and J by 5 bases. The CDR3 is 15 residues long. Per germline, CDR1 LGHNA and CDR2 YSLEER. This chain's CDR3 is CASSQFGQGNEKLFF. CDR3 bases: TGCGCCAGCAGCCAGTTCGGACAGGGGAATGAAAAACTGTTTTTT.

The chain couples TRBV28 to TRBJ1-5; 7 bases agree with TRBD1. Losses at the gene ends were 5 bases for V and 6 bases for J; bases not matched to a gene: 10. The CDR3 spans 15 residues. Germline V gene data show CDR1 as MDHEN and CDR2 as SYDVKM. CDR3 in amino acids: CASSPPTGFSQPQHF. The CDR3 bases are TGTGCCAGCAGTCCCCCGACAGGGTTTAGTCAGCCCCAGCATTTT.

The chain carries TRBV11-2 and TRBJ2-5; possible D gene TRBD1, 5 bases. Germline assignment: CDR1 SGHAT and CDR2 FQNNGV. The CDR3 consists of 13 residues. Trimming shortened V by 5 bases and J by 5 bases, and 12 bases separated the two germline ends. The CDR3, as DNA: TGTGCCAGCAGCCAGGACATTGCGGAGACCCAGTACTTC. Residues: CASSQDIAETQYF.

Comments on this clone: The sample contains more than one DNA sequence encoding this CDR3. The rearrangement uses TRBV4-1 and TRBJ1-2, with TRBD1 matching over 10 bases. V lost 3 bases to trimming and J lost 2 bases; unmatched junction nucleotides: 0. The CDR3 has 14 amino acids. Germline CDR1 is MGHRA and CDR2 is YSYEKL. The CDR3 loop is CASSQDRGNYGYTF. In DNA form, the CDR3 reads TGCGCCAGCAGCCAGGACAGGGGGAACTATGGCTACACCTTC.

The table lists this clone with a count of one. The chain employs TRBV9 and TRBJ1-1; 10 nucleotides line up with TRBD1. Trimming at V came to 3 bases and at J to 11 bases, leaving 7 bases not matched to a gene. From germline, CDR1 is SGDLS and CDR2 YYNGEE. The CDR3 is 13 residues long. The CDR3 sequence: CASSEGQGRSAFF. The CDR3 DNA sequence: TGTGCCAGCAGCGAGGGACAGGGGCGATCGGCTTTCTTT.

The rearrangement joins TRBV27 to TRBJ2-3, with 7 bases aligning to TRBD1. The trim removed 4 bases at V and 6 bases at J, leaving 19 bases unmatched. This CDR3 is built from 18 residues. The germline V gene encodes CDR1 MNHEY and CDR2 SMNVEV (reference sequence). The CDR3 sequence is CASSSIRDRAKLLDTQYF. CDR3 in DNA: TGTGCCAGCAGTTCAATTCGTGACAGGGCAAAACTGTTGGATACGCAGTATTTT.

The chain recombines TRBV6-2 or TRBV6-3 with TRBJ2-4; the match to TRBD2 covers 8 bases. V was clipped by 4 bases and J by 0 bases; unmatched bases: 5. There are 16 residues in the CDR3. The germline V gene encodes CDR1 MNHEY and CDR2 SVGEGT. CDR3 bases: TGTGCCAGCAGTTCCGGGGGGGCTGTAGCCAAAAACATTCAGTACTTC. It codes for CASSSGGAVAKNIQYF.

This clone was observed once. The chain uses TRBV15 and TRBJ2-1; perhaps TRBD2 as D (5 bases). The germline V gene has CDR1 LNHNV and CDR2 YYDKDF (reference sequence). CDR3 length: 14 residues. Trimming stripped 3 bases from V and 0 bases from J, with 6 bases between. The CDR3 reads CATSRGSSYNEQFF. As DNA, the CDR3 is TGTGCCACCAGCAGGGGGAGCTCCTACAATGAGCAGTTCTTC.